The T cell receptor beta chain under discussion was sequenced for a study of cytomegalovirus exposure and HLA in healthy donors. Points from the study as a whole: In an earlier analysis, productive rearrangement rates for most beta V segments clustered near 87% or 30%. For TCR beta chains, V- and J-gene trimming was later linked to a missense DCLRE1C variant.

For this clone: What it binds is unknown.

Germline V gene data show CDR1 as SEHNR and CDR2 as FQNEAQ (reference sequence). The CDR3 covers 16 residues. The V segment lost 4 bases and the J segment 6 bases; nucleotides outside the gene matches: 10. The study ran its PCR with 60 Vbeta and 13 Jbeta primers. Original processing methods: Later, an analysis found around 77 million unique TCR beta chains, and 8.5 million to 12 million of these were shared. Clones were sequenced by immunoSEQ multiplex PCR, and TCRdb holds only the in-frame ones, with some missing. V and J calls and clone size are those listed in that table; D and trimming were worked out from the DNA. The data show around 90,000 clones, with around 78% seen just once and 0.45% to 0.6% held by the top ten.

This receptor was identified in a man aged 25-40 years in good health and CMV-seronegative. The chain couples TRBV7-9 to TRBJ2-1; TRBD2 matches 9 bases. Sequencing was done on a sample of PBMCs. This CDR3 is CASSSYSGSSGNEQFF. CDR3 sequence (DNA): TGTGCCAGCAGCTCCTATAGCGGGAGTTCAGGCAATGAGCAGTTCTTC. The full variable domain, rest sourced from reference TRBV7-9 and TRBJ2-1, is DTGVSQNPRHKITKRGQNVTFRCDPISEHNRLYWYRQTLGQGPEFLTYFQNEAQLEKSRLLSDRFSAERPKGSFSTLEIQRTEQGDSAMYLCASSSYSGSSGNEQFFGPGTRLTVL.